This paragraph reports one T cell receptor beta chain. The clone's antigen remains unknown. Within one base of it there is no much larger clone, and no base qualities were kept. The collaborating institutions used their own protocols to collect whole blood in K2EDTA tubes. For TCRbeta analysis, collaborators shipped samples as frozen whole blood, isolated PBMCs, or DNA extracted from either of those sample types. This sample is drawn from a study of blood T cell repertoires in COVID-19 (dated by TCRdb to the early 2020s). Some background on the complete study: Samples covering the acute and convalescent phases of COVID-19 were provided by collaborators in the United States, Italy and Spain. The prospective study material was composed of cDNA or gDNA derived from T cells, B-cell-depleted T cells, or PBMCs. Deeply sampled blood TCRbeta repertoires from subjects exposed to, actively infected with, or recovered from COVID-19 were included in the dataset. The repertoires were released in a freely available public database meant as a resource for research on the immune response to SARS-CoV-2. Samples were obtained from the ongoing ImmuneRACE study (first 160 participants) and from over 1,000 subjects provided by 6 global collaborators. Nearly every sample came with metadata listing a de-identified subject ID, COVID-19 status, age in years and sex. Where HLA class I and class II types were available, the types were taken from metadata supplied by the sample provider, not from assay-based typing.

Here is what the overall study found, with its caveats: Clinical and demographic metadata were provided uncurated, with the amount varying by source and participant.

TCRbeta CDR3 regions were amplified from genomic DNA by means of the immunoSEQ Assay, a bias-controlled multiplex PCR. In the source study's methods: The number of nucleated cells in each sample was estimated by amplification of reference gene primers within the assay. Sequence reads were collapsed and filtered to measure the absolute abundance of every unique TCRbeta CDR3 rearrangement. For each sample, productive Simpson clonality was calculated as the square root of Simpson's diversity index across productive rearrangements. TCRdb took over this immuneACCESS table, retaining in-frame rearrangements with V and J assigned. Such tables are incomplete; in checked studies, under half of the missing clones stem from an unresolved V gene, and the remainder is unexplained. V, J and clone size derive from that table, while D and trimming were established from the DNA sequence. Within this sample are a few hundred thousand clones, with roughly 77% of them counted one time only. The ten largest account for under 1.2% of the sample.

CDR3 length: 14 amino acids, cysteine to phenylalanine. Only CDR3 DNA remains: 42 bases, in frame from the first base. CDR1 and CDR2 (LGHDT, YNNKEL) derive from the germline V gene (reference sequence). V has 4 bases trimmed and J has 8 bases trimmed; junction bases matching no gene number 10. Source material: peripheral blood. This chain joins TRBV3-1 (or the pseudogene TRBV3-2) to TRBJ1-2; 7 junctional bases match TRBD1. The source is a human donor with acute or convalescent COVID-19. The donor label of this sample is uncertain. Read as DNA, the sequence is TGTGCCAGCAGCCCCAGACGAGGGGGACAGGGCTACACCTTC. This is translated as CASSPRRGGQGYTF.